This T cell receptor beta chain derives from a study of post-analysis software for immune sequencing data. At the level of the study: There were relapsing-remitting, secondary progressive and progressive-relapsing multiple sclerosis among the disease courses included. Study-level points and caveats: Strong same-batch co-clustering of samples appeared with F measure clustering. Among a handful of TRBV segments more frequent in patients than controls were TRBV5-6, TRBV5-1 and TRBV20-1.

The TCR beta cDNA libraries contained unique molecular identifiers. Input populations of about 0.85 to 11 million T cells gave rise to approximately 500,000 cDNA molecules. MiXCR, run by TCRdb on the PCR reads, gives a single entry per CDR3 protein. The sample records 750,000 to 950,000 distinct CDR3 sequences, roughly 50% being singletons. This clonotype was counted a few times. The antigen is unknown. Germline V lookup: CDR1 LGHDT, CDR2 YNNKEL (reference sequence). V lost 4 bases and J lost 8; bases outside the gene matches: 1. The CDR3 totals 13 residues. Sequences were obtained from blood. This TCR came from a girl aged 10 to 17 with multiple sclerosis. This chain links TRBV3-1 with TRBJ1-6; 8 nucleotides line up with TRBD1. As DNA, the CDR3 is TGTGCCAGCAGCCCGACAGGGGATTCACCCCTCCACTTT. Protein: CASSPTGDSPLHF.